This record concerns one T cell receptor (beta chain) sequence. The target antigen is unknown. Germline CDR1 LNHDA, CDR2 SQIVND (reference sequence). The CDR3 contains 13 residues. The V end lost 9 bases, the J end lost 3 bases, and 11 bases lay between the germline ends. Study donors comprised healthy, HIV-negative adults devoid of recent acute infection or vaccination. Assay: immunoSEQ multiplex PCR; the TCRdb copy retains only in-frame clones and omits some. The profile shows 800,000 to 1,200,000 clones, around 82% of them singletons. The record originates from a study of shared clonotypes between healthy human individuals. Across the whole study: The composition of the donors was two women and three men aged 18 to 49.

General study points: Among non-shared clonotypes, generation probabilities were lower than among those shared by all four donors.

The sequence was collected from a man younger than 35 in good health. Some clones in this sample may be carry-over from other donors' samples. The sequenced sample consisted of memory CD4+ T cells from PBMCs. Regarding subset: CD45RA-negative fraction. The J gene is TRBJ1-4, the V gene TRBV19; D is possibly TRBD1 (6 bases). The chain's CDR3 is CASRTDPNEKLFF. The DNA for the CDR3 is TGTGCCAGCAGGACAGATCCTAATGAAAAACTGTTTTTT.